The present TCR beta chain was sequenced within a study of blood T cells in healthy people across ages. General study results and limits: Possibly confounding the expanded clonotype changes was the fact that donor CMV status was unknown.

This clonotype was picked up a small number of times. Its target is unknown. This CDR3 is 12 amino acids long. V was trimmed by 6 bases and J by 5 bases, leaving 13 bases between them. Germline V gene data show CDR1 as SQVTM and CDR2 as ANQGSEA. Combining a sample-barcoded 5' primer with a J-beta primer mix, a second PCR ran for about 7 to 11 cycles. A single record per CDR3 protein comes from TCRdb applying MiXCR to the 5' RACE reads. The sample includes under 1,100,000 distinct CDR3 sequences, approximately 25% of them seen just once. The same data also went into a second study, on T cells of mothers and their children.

The V and J genes are TRBV29-1 and TRBJ2-5; D might be TRBD1 or TRBD2, each matching 5 bases. Sequenced input: blood. This sequence originates from a girl aged 2 to 9 in good health. The chain's CDR3 is CSVKRDAETQYF. The CDR3 bases are TGCAGCGTCAAAAGGGACGCGGAGACCCAGTACTTC.